The rows below give T cell receptor beta chains drawn from one sample of a study of cytomegalovirus exposure and HLA in healthy donors. The data were produced by immunoSEQ multiplex PCR, yet TCRdb's version contains in-frame clones alone and is incomplete. The table has around 130,000 clones, more than 55% seen once. The sequencing sample was made of PBMCs. These receptors came from a woman aged 55-69 years in good health and CMV-seronegative. CDR3s include the opening cysteine and the closing phenylalanine or tryptophan. The D gene is left open where the match is weak. Clone size appears in some rows only: once, few, many, or a class for an expanded clone.

NA	TRBV7-2	NA	TRBJ1-3	CASSLARGISGNTIYF	TGTGCCAGCAGCTTGGCCAGGGGTATCTCTGGAAACACCATATATTTT
NA	TRBV7-9	once	TRBJ1-3	CASSLRTGVGNTIYF	TGTGCCAGCAGCTTAAGAACAGGCGTAGGAAACACCATATATTTT
NA	TRBV19	NA	TRBJ2-4	CASSMGPGAKNIQYF	TGTGCCAGTAGTATGGGTCCGGGGGCCAAAAACATTCAGTACTTC
TRBD2	TRBV5-4	NA	TRBJ2-2	CASSPTRGGVPGELFF	TGTGCCAGCAGTCCAACCCGGGGGGGCGTCCCCGGGGAGCTGTTTTTT
NA	TRBV11-2	NA	TRBJ2-7	CASSPLRYSYEQYF	TGTGCCAGCAGCCCACTGAGATACTCCTACGAGCAGTACTTC
NA	TRBV9	NA	TRBJ2-1	CASSVSGRWLNEQFF	TGTGCCAGCAGCGTAAGTGGGAGGTGGCTCAATGAGCAGTTCTTC
TRBD2	TRBV7-2	NA	TRBJ2-4	CASSSFGSGGQNIQYF	TGTGCCAGCAGCTCGTTTGGTAGCGGGGGGCAAAACATTCAGTACTTC
NA	TRBV19	NA	TRBJ2-1	CASSITGINEQFF	TGTGCCAGTAGTATAACAGGGATCAATGAGCAGTTCTTC
NA	TRBV19	once	TRBJ1-2	CASSRRGDAWGYTF	TGTGCCAGTAGTCGTCGGGGGGACGCGTGGGGCTACACCTTC
TRBD2	TRBV5-1	once	TRBJ2-7	CASSPSPGLASHEQYF	TGCGCCAGCAGCCCGTCCCCGGGACTAGCGAGTCACGAGCAGTACTTC
TRBD2	TRBV5-1	once	TRBJ2-7	CASSFTSGGADEQYF	TGCGCCAGCAGCTTCACTAGCGGGGGGGCCGACGAGCAGTACTTC
TRBD2	TRBV7-6	NA	TRBJ2-5	CASSLLAGDAETQYF	TGTGCCAGCAGCTTACTAGCGGGAGATGCAGAGACCCAGTACTTC
NA	TRBV7-6	NA	TRBJ1-3	CASSLVATSGNTIYF	TGTGCCAGCAGCTTAGTGGCAACCTCTGGAAACACCATATATTTT
NA	TRBV11-2	NA	TRBJ1-1	CASSPGLMNTEAFF	TGTGCCAGCAGCCCCGGACTGATGAACACTGAAGCTTTCTTT
TRBD1	TRBV6-6	NA	TRBJ1-2	CASSYSGGQGAGYTF	TGTGCCAGCAGTTACTCGGGCGGACAGGGGGCGGGCTACACCTTC
TRBD2	TRBV4-3	NA	TRBJ2-3	CASSQAGAGGPSHTQYF	TGCGCCAGCAGCCAAGCCGGAGCGGGGGGGCCCTCTCATACGCAGTATTTT